The 17 T cell receptor beta chains below were found in one sample sequenced in a study of blood T cell repertoires in COVID-19 (dated by TCRdb to 2019 to 2021). Library preparation was by the immunoSEQ multiplex PCR assay. The source is immuneACCESS, and TCRdb retained only in-frame sequences with V and J called. Part of the clones is not carried over; for the studies checked, unresolved V genes explain less than half of this, and the remainder is unexplained. For this sample there are approximately 200,000 clones; roughly 84% appear just once. The top ten clonotypes cover around 7% of the sample. Source material: PBMCs or T cells enriched from blood (not recorded which). The receptors were gathered from a man younger than 45 in a cohort exposed to, infected with or recovered from COVID-19 (not recorded which).

The chain links TRBV28 to TRBJ2-4; 13 bases are a match to TRBD2. This CDR3 is 20 amino acids long. V was pared by 6 bases and J by 0 bases, with 14 bases of the junction left unmatched. Germline V gene lookup returns CDR1 MDHEN and CDR2 SYDVKM. The CDR3 loop is CASRPGTSGVHREAKNIQYF. The CDR3 bases are TGTGCCAGCAGACCAGGGACTAGCGGGGTACATAGGGAAGCCAAAAACATTCAGTACTTC.

V gene TRBV5-1 combines with J gene TRBJ2-1, with 9 bases aligning to TRBD2. V trimming: 0 bases; J trimming: 6 bases; junction bases outside the gene matches: 10. CDR1 SGHRS and CDR2 YFSETQ come from the germline V gene. The CDR3 is made up of 17 amino acids. DNA for the CDR3: TGCGCCAGCAGCTTGGGAATTATAGCGGGGGCCCCCAATGAGCAGTTCTTC. Protein: CASSLGIIAGAPNEQFF.

The chain couples TRBV24-1 to TRBJ1-2; D gene uncertain. The CDR3 spans 13 residues. In germline, CDR1 is KGHDR, CDR2 SFDVKD. Trimming pared 6 bases from V and 2 bases from J, leaving 9 bases between. CDR3 DNA sequence: TGTGCCACCAGTCGAGGCGGGAACTATGGCTACACCTTC. Its protein is CATSRGGNYGYTF.

The chain is built from TRBV28 and TRBJ2-3; TRBD2 agrees at 14 bases. The CDR3 has 18 amino acids. Trimming took 6 bases from V and 5 from J; bases not matched to a gene: 13. Germline assignment: CDR1 MDHEN and CDR2 SYDVKM. This CDR3 is CASSLQGTSGRRGDTQYF. The DNA for the CDR3 is TGTGCCAGCAGCCTCCAAGGGACTAGCGGGAGACGGGGAGATACGCAGTATTTT.

The gene calls are TRBV27 and TRBJ2-1, with 10 bases aligning to TRBD2. Germline loops: CDR1 MNHEY, CDR2 SMNVEV (reference sequence). The junction had 17 bases not matched to a gene; V was cut back by 3 bases and J by 0 bases. The CDR3 has 21 residues. The CDR3 sequence: CASSFYPETSGPVSSYNEQFF. CDR3 sequence (DNA): TGTGCCAGCAGTTTTTACCCCGAGACTAGCGGGCCCGTTAGCTCCTACAATGAGCAGTTCTTC.

This chain joins TRBV5-1 and TRBJ2-4; 7 bases are a match to TRBD2. The CDR3 runs 15 residues. Germline V gene sequence: CDR1 SGHRS, CDR2 YFSETQ. Trimming removed 0 bases from V and 4 bases from J; junction bases left unmatched: 4. CDR3 in amino acids: CASSLEARGKNIQYF. Here the CDR3 DNA reads TGCGCCAGCAGCTTGGAGGCGCGGGGGAAAAACATTCAGTACTTC.

The chain combines TRBV6-1 with TRBJ2-1, with D maybe TRBD2 (6 bases). This CDR3 contains 19 residues. Looked up from germline, CDR1 is MNHNS and CDR2 is SASEGT. Trimming took 3 bases from V and 5 from J, leaving 26 bases between them. The DNA for the CDR3 is TGTGCCAGCAGTGACGGCCGACGTTCCGTCGCGGGATTCGACAATGAGCAGTTCTTC. Translation: CASSDGRRSVAGFDNEQFF.

This clone was picked up one time. The CDR3 here is CASSPPHTGLGNQPQHF. In DNA, the CDR3 is TGTGCCAGCAGTCCTCCCCACACAGGGTTGGGCAATCAGCCCCAGCATTTT. This chain connects TRBV28 to TRBJ1-5; possible D gene TRBD1, 6 bases. V lost 5 bases, J lost 2 bases, and 19 bases lay in between. This CDR3 contains 17 residues. The V gene's germline CDR1 is MDHEN and CDR2 SYDVKM.

The gene calls are TRBV7-9 and TRBJ2-1; 7 bases line up with TRBD2. Germline V gene data show CDR1 as SEHNR and CDR2 as FQNEAQ (reference sequence). The CDR3 contains 14 residues. Trimming removed 6 bases from V and 8 bases from J; junction bases left unmatched: 10. The CDR3 reads CASRDGGRGDEQFF. In nucleotides, the CDR3 is TGTGCCAGCAGGGACGGCGGCCGGGGGGATGAGCAGTTCTTC.

The V and J genes are TRBV7-9 and TRBJ1-2; 7 nucleotides line up with TRBD1. The germline V gene encodes CDR1 SEHNR and CDR2 FQNEAQ (reference sequence). CDR3 length equals 13 residues. J was trimmed by 5 bases and V by 11 bases; bases with no gene match: 11. CDR3: CAALRGTDYGYTF. The DNA for the CDR3 is TGTGCCGCCCTAAGGGGGACAGATTATGGCTACACCTTC. Full variable domain (outside the CDR3, taken from reference TRBV7-9 and TRBJ1-2): DTGVSQNPRHKITKRGQNVTFRCDPISEHNRLYWYRQTLGQGPEFLTYFQNEAQLEKSRLLSDRFSAERPKGSFSTLEIQRTEQGDSAMYLCAALRGTDYGYTFGSGTRLTVV.

The V call is TRBV7-9, the J call TRBJ1-4, with D possibly being TRBD1 (5 bases). The germline V gene has CDR1 SEHNR and CDR2 FQNEAQ (reference sequence). The CDR3 loop spans 15 amino acids. Deletions cut 5 bases from V and 5 bases from J, with 15 bases between. The CDR3 DNA is TGTGCCAGCAGCATGTGGGACGGGGGGAATGAAAAACTGTTTTTT. Its translation is CASSMWDGGNEKLFF.

The chain combines TRBV28 with TRBJ1-6, with 10 nucleotides matching TRBD1. V shed 6 bases and J 9 bases; nucleotides not matched to a gene: 14. This CDR3 has 17 residues. Germline lookup yields CDR1 MDHEN and CDR2 SYDVKM. The CDR3 sequence is CASRSTRVRDRGSPLHF. The CDR3, as DNA: TGTGCCAGCAGGAGTACTCGGGTACGGGACAGGGGTTCACCCCTCCACTTT.

The gene calls are TRBV29-1 and TRBJ2-1; 8 bases align to TRBD2. Germline CDR1 SQVTM, CDR2 ANQGSEA. The V and J ends lost 0 bases and 4 bases, in that order; junction bases with no gene match: 5. This CDR3 is built from 15 residues. CDR3 region: CSVEDRSGGYNEQFF. The CDR3 DNA is TGCAGCGTTGAAGATCGGAGCGGGGGATACAATGAGCAGTTCTTC.

The chain links TRBV11-2 to TRBJ1-2; 11 nucleotides line up with TRBD1. This CDR3 spans 17 amino acids. V shed 5 bases and J 7 bases; nucleotides not matched to a gene: 15. Per the germline V gene, CDR1 is SGHAT and CDR2 is FQNNGV. This chain's CDR3 is CASSPGTGGPHWGGYTF. In DNA, the CDR3 is TGTGCCAGCAGCCCCGGGACAGGGGGACCCCATTGGGGTGGCTACACCTTC.

V is TRBV19 and J is TRBJ2-1; possibly TRBD1 for D (6 bases). The CDR3 has 14 amino acids. With 4 bases removed from V and 4 bases from J, the gap between germline ends came to 11 bases. The germline CDR1 and CDR2 sequences are LNHDA and SQIVND (reference sequence). The CDR3 nucleotides read TGTGCCAGTAGTACGGACAGTTATTACAATGAGCAGTTCTTC. Amino acids: CASSTDSYYNEQFF.

This clone was counted a few times. The chain uses TRBV19 and TRBJ1-2; 7 positions match TRBD1. V gave up 10 bases and J gave up 5 bases; unmatched junction bases: 7. Germline CDR1 reads LNHDA; CDR2 reads SQIVND (reference sequence). The CDR3 loop spans 12 amino acids. The CDR3 sequence: CATLGQLYGYTF. CDR3 sequence (DNA): TGTGCCACCCTGGGACAGCTTTATGGCTACACCTTC.

V usage is TRBV19 and J usage is TRBJ1-1; D possibly corresponds to TRBD1 (6 bases). The germline gives CDR1 LNHDA, CDR2 SQIVND (reference sequence). CDR3 size: 13 residues. V lost 4 bases and J 1 base, leaving 7 bases between the germline ends. CDR3 protein: CASSTGANTEAFF. DNA for the CDR3: TGTGCCAGTAGTACAGGGGCGAACACTGAAGCTTTCTTT.